The table lists the clone carrying this T cell receptor (beta chain) with a few counts. This entry comes from a study of blood T cell repertoires in COVID-19. Original analysis: From reference gene primer amplification, estimates of nucleated cell counts were derived. The repertoire was sequenced with immunoSEQ multiplex PCR; TCRdb's copy has only in-frame clones and lacks some. That table supplies the V and J calls and clone size; D and trimming were determined from the DNA. The sample includes approximately 200,000 clones, approximately 85% seen only once; the top ten take roughly 11%. The germline CDR1 and CDR2 sequences are MDHEN and SYDVKM. Trimming removed 5 bases from V and 1 base from J, with 25 bases in between. CDR3 length: 19 amino acids.

The J gene is TRBJ2-3, the V gene TRBV28; D perhaps matches TRBD2 (7 bases). The specimen sequenced was peripheral blood. The source is a human donor with active or convalescent COVID-19. The donor label of this sample is uncertain. The CDR3 region has the DNA TGTGCCAGCAGTCCCTCCTCCTACAGTGGGGGGGCGCGCACAGATACGCAGTATTTT. Its protein product is CASSPSSYSGGARTDTQYF.